The T cell receptor (beta chain) described here comes from a study of shared clonotypes between healthy human individuals. Genomic DNA (from each subset) was split evenly across several immunoSEQ plates. Measured with immunoSEQ multiplex PCR; TCRdb has only the in-frame clones, and not every one. The sample holds fewer than 600,000 clones, 79% seen once. With regard to this clone: Antigen: not known.

Study-level findings and limits: Limited genetic and exposure-history diversity came from having few donors. The sole specimen, blood, was sampled, and tissue repertoires likely differ.

Per germline, CDR1 KGHSH and CDR2 LQKENI. Trimming cost V 3 bases and J 2 bases, with 14 bases left between them. The CDR3 contains 15 residues. The chain carries TRBV18 and TRBJ2-7; perhaps TRBD2 as D (5 bases). Specimen: PBMCs. The TCR was taken from a woman in her thirties or forties in good health. Some clones in this sample may be carry-over from other donors' samples. CDR3 in DNA: TGTGCCAGCTCACCTTCCGGACTCAGCCCCTACGAGCAGTACTTC. Its protein product is CASSPSGLSPYEQYF.